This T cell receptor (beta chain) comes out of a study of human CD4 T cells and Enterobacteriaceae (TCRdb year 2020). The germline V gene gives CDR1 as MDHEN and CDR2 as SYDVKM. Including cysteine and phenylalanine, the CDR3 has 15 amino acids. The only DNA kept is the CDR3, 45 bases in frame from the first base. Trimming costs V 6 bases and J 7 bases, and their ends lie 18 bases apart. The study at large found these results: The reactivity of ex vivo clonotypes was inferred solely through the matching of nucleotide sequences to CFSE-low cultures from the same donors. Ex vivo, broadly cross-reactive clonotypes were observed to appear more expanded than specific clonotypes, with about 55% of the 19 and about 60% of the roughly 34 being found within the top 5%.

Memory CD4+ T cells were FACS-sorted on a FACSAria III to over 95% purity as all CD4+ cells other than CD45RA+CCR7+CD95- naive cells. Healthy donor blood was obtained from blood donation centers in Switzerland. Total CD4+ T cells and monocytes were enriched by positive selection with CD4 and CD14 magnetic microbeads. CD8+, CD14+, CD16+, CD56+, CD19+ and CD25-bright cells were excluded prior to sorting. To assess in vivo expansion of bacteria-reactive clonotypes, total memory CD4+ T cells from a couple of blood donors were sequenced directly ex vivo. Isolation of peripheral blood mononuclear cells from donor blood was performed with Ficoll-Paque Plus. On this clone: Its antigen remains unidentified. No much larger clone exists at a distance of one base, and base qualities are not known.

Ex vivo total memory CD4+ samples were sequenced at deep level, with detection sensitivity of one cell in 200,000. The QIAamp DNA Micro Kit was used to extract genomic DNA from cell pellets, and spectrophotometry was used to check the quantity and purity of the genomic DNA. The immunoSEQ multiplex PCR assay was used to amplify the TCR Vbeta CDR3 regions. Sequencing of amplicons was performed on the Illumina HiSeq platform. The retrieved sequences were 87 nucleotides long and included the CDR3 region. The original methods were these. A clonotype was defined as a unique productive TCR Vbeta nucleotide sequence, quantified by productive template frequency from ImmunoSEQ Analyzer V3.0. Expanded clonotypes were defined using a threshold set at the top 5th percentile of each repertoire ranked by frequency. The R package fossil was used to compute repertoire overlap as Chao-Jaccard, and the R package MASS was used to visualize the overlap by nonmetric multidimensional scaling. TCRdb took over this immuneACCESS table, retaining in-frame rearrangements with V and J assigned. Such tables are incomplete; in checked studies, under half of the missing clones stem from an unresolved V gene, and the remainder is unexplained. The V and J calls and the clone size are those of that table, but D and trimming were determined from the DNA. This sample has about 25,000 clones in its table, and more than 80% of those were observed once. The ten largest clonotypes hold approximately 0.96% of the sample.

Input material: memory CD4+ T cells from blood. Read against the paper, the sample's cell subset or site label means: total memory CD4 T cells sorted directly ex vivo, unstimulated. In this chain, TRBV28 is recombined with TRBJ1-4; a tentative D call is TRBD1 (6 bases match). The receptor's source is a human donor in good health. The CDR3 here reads CASRDIRDTGEKLFF. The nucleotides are TGTGCCAGCAGGGATATTCGGGACACGGGTGAAAAACTGTTTTTT. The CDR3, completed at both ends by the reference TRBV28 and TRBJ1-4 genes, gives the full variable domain DVKVTQSSRYLVKRTGEKVFLECVQDMDHENMFWYRQDPGLGLRLIYFSYDVKMKEKGDIPEGYSVSREKKERFSLILESASTNQTSMYLCASRDIRDTGEKLFFGSGTQLSVL.